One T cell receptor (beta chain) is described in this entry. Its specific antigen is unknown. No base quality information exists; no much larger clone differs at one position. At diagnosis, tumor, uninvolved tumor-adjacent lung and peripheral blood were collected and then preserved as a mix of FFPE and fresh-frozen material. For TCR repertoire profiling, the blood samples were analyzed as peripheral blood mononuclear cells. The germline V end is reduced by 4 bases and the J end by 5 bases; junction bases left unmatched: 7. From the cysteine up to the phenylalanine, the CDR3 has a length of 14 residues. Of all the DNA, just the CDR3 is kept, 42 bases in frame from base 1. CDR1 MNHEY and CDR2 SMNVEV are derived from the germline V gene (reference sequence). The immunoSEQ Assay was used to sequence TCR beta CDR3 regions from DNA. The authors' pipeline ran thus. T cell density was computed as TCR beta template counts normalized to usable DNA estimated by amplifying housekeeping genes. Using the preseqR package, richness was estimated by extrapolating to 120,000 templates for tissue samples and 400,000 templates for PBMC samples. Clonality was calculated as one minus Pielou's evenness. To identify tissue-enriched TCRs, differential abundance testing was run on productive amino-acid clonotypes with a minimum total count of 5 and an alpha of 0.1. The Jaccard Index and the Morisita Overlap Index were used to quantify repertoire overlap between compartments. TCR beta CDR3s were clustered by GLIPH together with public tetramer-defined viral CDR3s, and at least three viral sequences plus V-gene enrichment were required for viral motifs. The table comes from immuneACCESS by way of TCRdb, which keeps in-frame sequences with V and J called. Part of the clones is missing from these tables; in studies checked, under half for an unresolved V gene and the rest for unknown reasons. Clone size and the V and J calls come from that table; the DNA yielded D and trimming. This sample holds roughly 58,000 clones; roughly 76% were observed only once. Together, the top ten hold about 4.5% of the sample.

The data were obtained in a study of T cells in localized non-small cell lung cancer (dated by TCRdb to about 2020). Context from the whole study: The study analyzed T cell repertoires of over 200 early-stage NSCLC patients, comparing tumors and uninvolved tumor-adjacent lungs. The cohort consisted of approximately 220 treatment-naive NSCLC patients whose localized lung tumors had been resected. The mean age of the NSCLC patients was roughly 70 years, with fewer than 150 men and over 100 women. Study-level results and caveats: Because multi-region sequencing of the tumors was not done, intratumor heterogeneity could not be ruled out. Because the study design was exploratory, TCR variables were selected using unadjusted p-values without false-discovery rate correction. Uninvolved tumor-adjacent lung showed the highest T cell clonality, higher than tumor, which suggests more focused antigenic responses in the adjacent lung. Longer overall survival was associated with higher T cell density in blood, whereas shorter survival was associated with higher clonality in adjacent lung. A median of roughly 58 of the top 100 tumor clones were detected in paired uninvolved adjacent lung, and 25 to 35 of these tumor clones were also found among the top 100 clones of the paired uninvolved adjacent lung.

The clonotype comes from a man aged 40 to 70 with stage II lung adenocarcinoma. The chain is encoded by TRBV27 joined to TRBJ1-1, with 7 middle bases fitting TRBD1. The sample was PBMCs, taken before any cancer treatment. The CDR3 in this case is CASSSNRGWTEAFF. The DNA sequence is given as TGTGCCAGCAGTTCCAACAGGGGATGGACTGAAGCTTTCTTT.